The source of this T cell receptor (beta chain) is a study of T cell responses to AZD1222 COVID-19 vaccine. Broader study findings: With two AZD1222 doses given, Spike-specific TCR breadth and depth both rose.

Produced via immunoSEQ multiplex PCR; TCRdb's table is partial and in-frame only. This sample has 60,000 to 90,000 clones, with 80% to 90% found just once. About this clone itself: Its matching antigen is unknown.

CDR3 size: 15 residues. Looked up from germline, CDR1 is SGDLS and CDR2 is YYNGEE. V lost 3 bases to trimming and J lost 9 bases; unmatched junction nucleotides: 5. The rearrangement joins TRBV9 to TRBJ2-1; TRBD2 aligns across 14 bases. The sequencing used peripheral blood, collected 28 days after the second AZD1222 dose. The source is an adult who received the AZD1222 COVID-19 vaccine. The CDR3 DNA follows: TGTGCCAGCAGCGGGACTAGCGGGGGGTTGGGTGAGCAGTTCTTC. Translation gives CASSGTSGGLGEQFF. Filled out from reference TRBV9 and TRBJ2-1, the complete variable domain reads DSGVTQTPKHLITATGQRVTLRCSPRSGDLSVYWYQQSLDQGLQFLIQYYNGEERAKGNILERFSAQQFPDLHSELNLSSLELGDSALYFCASSGTSGGLGEQFFGPGTRLTVL.